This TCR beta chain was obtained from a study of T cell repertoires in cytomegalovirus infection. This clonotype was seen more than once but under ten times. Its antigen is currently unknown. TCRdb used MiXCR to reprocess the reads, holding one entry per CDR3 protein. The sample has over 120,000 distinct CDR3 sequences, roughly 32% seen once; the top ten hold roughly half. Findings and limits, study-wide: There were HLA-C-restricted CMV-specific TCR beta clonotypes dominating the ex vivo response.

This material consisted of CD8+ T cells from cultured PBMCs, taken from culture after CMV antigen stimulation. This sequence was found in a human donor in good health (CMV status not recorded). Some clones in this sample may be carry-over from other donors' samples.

CDR3 bases: TGTGCCAGCCGGGACACCGATCAGCCCCAGCATTTT. This gives the protein CASRDTDQPQHF. The chain combines TRBV28 with TRBJ1-5, with a weak D call TRBD1 (6 bases). V lost 8 bases, J lost 5 bases, and 10 bases lay in between. The CDR3 runs 12 residues. Looked up from germline, CDR1 is MDHEN and CDR2 is SYDVKM.